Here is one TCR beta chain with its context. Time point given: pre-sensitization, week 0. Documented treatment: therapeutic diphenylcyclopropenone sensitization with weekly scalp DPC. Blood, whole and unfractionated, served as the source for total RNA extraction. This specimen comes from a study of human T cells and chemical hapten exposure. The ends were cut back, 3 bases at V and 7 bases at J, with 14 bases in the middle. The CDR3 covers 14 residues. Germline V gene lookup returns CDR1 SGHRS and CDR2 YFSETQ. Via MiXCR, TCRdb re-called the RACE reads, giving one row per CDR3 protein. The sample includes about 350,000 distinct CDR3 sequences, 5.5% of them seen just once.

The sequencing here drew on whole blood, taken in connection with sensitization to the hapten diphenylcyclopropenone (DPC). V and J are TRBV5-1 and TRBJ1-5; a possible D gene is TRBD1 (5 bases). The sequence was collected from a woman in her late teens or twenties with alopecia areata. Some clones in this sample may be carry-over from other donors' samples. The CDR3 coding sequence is TGCGCCAGCAGCTCCGGGATAGAGGGGCAGCCCCAGCATTTT. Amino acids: CASSSGIEGQPQHF. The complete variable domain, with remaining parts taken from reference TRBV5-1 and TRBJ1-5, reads KAGVTQTPRYLIKTRGQQVTLSCSPISGHRSVSWYQQTPGQGLQFLFEYFSETQRNKGNFPGRFSGRQFSNSRSEMNVSTLELGDSALYLCASSSGIEGQPQHFGDGTRLSIL.